This TCR beta chain originates from a study of T cell responses to AZD1222 COVID-19 vaccine. Broader study findings: The sample set comprised mostly white British donors with more females, and clonal diversity was possibly underestimated. The CD4 TCRs associated with vaccination extended across spike and predominated at 160-218 and 743-854. Sampled repertoires all dated from after the peak T cell response.

The CDR3 is 14 residues long. V was clipped by 5 bases and J by 10 bases, with 15 bases between them. Germline CDR1 reads SGHTA; CDR2 reads FQGNSA. As to this clone: As yet, its antigen is unknown.

Sequencing used immunoSEQ multiplex PCR; TCRdb keeps in-frame clones, though not all of them. This table has more than 150,000 clones, around 88% appearing once. The chain carries TRBV7-2 and TRBJ1-6, with D tentatively TRBD1 (5 bases). This clonotype was sampled from an adult in good health. Sequenced material: peripheral blood, taken on day 0 of AZD1222 vaccination. CDR3 bases: TGTGCCAGCAGCCTCCGGGACTATGGGTCACCCCTCCACTTT. Protein product: CASSLRDYGSPLHF.